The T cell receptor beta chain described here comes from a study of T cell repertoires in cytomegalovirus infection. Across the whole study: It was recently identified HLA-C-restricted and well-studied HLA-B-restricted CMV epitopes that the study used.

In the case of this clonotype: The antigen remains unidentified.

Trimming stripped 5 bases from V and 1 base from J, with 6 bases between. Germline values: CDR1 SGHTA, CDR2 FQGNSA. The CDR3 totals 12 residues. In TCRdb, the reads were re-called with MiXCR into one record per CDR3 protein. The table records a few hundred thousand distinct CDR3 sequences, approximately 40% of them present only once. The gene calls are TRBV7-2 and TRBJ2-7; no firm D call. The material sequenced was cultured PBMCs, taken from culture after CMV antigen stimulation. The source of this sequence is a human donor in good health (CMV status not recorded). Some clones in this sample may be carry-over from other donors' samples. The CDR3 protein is CASSALSYEQYF. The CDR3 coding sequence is TGTGCCAGCAGCGCCCTTTCCTACGAGCAGTACTTC. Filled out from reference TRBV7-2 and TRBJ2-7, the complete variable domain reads GAGVSQSPSNKVTEKGKDVELRCDPISGHTALYWYRQSLGQGLEFLIYFQGNSAPDKSGLPSDRFSAERTGGSVSTLTIQRTQQEDSAVYLCASSALSYEQYFGPGTRLTVT.